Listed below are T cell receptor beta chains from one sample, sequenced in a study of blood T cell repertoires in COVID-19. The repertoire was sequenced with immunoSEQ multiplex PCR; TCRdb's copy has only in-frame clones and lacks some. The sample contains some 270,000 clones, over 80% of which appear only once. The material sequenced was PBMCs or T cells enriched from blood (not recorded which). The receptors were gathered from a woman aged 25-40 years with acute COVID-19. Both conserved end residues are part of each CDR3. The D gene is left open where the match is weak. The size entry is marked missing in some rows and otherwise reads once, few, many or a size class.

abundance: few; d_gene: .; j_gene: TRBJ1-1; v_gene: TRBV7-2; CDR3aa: CASSPGRSTEAFF; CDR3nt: TGTGCCAGCAGCCCAGGCCGGTCCACTGAAGCTTTCTTT
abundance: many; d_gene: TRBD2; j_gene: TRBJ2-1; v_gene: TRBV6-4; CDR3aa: CASSETSGSYNEQFF; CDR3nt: TGTGCCAGCAGTGAGACTAGCGGCTCCTACAATGAGCAGTTCTTC
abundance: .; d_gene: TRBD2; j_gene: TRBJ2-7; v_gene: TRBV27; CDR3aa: CASSLLAGGVYEQYF; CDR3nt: TGTGCCAGCAGTCTACTAGCGGGAGGAGTCTACGAGCAGTACTTC
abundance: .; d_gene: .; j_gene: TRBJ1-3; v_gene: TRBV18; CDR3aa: CASSPEGNTIYF; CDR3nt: TGTGCCAGCTCACCGGAGGGAAACACCATATATTTT
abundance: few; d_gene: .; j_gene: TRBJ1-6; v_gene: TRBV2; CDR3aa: CASFAGEYSPLHF; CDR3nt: TGTGCCAGCTTCGCAGGGGAATATTCACCCCTCCACTTT
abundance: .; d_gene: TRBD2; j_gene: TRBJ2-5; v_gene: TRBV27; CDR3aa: CASSPITRTSGANQETQYF; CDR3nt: TGTGCCAGCAGTCCCATTACTCGGACTAGCGGGGCCAACCAAGAGACCCAGTACTTC
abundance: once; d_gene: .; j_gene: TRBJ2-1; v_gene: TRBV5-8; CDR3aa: CASSPQTRLFGNEQFF; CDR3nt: TGTGCCAGCAGCCCCCAGACTAGGCTATTCGGGAATGAGCAGTTCTTC
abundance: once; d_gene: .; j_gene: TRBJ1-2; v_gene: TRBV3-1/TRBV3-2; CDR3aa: CASSRGESSGYGYTF; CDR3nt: TGTGCCAGCAGCCGGGGGGAGAGTTCGGGCTATGGCTACACCTTC
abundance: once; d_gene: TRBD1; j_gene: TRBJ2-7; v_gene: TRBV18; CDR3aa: CASSTGTGSYEQYF; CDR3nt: TGTGCCAGCTCAACCGGGACAGGTTCCTACGAGCAGTACTTC
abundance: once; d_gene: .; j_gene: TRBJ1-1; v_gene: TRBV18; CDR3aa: CASSPSTGGPMNTEAFF; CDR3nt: TGTGCCAGCTCACCCTCCACCGGGGGGCCCATGAACACTGAAGCTTTCTTT
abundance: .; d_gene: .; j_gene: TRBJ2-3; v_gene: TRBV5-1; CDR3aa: CASSLTGTHEMDTQYF; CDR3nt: TGCGCCAGCAGCTTAACCGGGACTCACGAGATGGATACGCAGTATTTT
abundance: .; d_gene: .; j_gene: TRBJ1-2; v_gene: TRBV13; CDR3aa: CASSSGGYGYTF; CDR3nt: TGTGCCAGCAGCTCCGGAGGGTATGGCTACACCTTC
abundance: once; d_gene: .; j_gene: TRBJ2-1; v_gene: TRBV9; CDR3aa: CASSVAGGKYNEQFF; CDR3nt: TGTGCCAGCAGCGTAGCTGGCGGTAAGTACAATGAGCAGTTCTTC
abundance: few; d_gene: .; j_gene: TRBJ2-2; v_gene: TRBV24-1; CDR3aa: CATADRLYTGELFF; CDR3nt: TGTGCCACCGCAGACAGGCTTTACACCGGGGAGCTGTTTTTT
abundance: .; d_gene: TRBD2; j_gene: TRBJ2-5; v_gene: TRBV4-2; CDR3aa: CASSLRLAGNQETQYF; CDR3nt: TGTGCCAGCAGCCTCCGATTAGCGGGGAACCAAGAGACCCAGTACTTC
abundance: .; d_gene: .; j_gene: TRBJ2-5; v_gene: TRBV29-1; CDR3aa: CSVQIAVGETQYF; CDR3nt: TGCAGCGTCCAAATAGCGGTGGGAGAGACCCAGTACTTC
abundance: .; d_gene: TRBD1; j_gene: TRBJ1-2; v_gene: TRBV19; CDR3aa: CASSITGAGFNYGYTF; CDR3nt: TGTGCCAGTAGTATTACAGGGGCTGGATTTAACTATGGCTACACCTTC
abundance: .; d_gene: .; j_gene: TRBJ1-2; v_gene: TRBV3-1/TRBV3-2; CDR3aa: CASSQDGGEYGYTF; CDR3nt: TGTGCCAGCAGCCAAGATGGCGGAGAATATGGCTACACCTTC
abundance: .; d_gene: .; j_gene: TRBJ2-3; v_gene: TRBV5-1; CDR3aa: CASRAGATDTQYF; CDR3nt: TGCGCCAGCAGGGCAGGGGCAACAGATACGCAGTATTTT
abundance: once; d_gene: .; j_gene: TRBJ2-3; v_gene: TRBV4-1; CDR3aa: CASSQGTFADTQYF; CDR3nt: TGCGCCAGCAGCCAAGGGACTTTTGCGGATACGCAGTATTTT
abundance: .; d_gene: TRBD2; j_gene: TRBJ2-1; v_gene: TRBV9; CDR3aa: CASSSMGSSGSGLPSSQFF; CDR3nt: TGTGCCAGCAGCAGTATGGGGAGTAGCGGGAGCGGCCTTCCTTCTTCGCAGTTCTTC
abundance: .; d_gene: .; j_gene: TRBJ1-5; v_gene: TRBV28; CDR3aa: CASSILVQPQHF; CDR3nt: TGTGCCAGCAGTATACTAGTTCAGCCCCAGCATTTT
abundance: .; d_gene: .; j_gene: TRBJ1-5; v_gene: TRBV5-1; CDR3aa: CASSLGQHSNQPQHF; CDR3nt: TGCGCCAGCAGCTTGGGACAGCATAGCAATCAGCCCCAGCATTTT
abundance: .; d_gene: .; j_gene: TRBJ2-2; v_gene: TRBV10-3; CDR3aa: CAITEGAGGTGELFF; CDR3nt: TGTGCCATCACGGAGGGCGCAGGGGGCACCGGGGAGCTGTTTTTT
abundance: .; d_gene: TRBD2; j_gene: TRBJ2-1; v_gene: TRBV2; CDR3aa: CASSEVGLAFLNEQFF; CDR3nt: TGTGCCAGCAGTGAAGTAGGACTAGCGTTTTTGAATGAGCAGTTCTTC
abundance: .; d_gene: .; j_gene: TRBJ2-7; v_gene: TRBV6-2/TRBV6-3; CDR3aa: CASSYPWAYEQYF; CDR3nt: TGTGCCAGCAGTTATCCGTGGGCGTACGAGCAGTACTTC
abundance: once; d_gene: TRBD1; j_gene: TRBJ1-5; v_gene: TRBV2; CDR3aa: CASSEPQGGYSNQPQHF; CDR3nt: TGTGCCAGCAGTGAACCCCAGGGGGGCTATAGCAATCAGCCCCAGCATTTT
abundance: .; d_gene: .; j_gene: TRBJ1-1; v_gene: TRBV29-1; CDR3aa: CSVEWGVNTEAFF; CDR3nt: TGCAGCGTTGAGTGGGGAGTGAACACTGAAGCTTTCTTT
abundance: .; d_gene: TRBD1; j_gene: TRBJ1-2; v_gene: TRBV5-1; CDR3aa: CASSLLTGGNAGYTF; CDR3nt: TGCGCCAGCAGCTTGCTCACAGGGGGCAATGCTGGCTACACCTTC
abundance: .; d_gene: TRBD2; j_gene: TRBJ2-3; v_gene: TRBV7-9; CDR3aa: CASSSSGSRDTQYF; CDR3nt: TGTGCCAGCAGCTCGAGCGGGAGCAGGGATACGCAGTATTTT
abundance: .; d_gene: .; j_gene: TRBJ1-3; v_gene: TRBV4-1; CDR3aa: CASSQGRGGNTIYF; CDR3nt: TGCGCCAGCAGCCAGGGTAGGGGTGGAAACACCATATATTTT
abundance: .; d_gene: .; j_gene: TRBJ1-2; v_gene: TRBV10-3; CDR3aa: CAISDNGNYGYTF; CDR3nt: TGTGCCATCAGTGATAACGGGAACTATGGCTACACCTTC
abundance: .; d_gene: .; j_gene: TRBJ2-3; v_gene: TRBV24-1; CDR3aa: CATSDAQDTGDTQYF; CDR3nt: TGTGCCACCAGTGACGCCCAGGACACCGGGGATACGCAGTATTTT